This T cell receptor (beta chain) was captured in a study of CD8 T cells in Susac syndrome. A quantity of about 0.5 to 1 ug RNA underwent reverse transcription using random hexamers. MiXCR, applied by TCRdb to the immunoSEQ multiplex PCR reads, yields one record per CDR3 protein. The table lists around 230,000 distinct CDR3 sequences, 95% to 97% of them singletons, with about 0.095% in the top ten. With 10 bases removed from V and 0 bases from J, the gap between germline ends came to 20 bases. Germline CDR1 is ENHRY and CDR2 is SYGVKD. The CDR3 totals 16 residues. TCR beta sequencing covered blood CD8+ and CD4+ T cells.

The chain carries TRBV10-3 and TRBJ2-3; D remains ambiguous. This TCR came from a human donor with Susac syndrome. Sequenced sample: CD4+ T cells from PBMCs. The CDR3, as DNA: TGTGCCACCGCCCCGAGAGATACTTCTAGCACAGATACGCAGTATTTT. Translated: CATAPRDTSSTDTQYF.